This is a list of T cell receptor beta chains from one sample in a study of blood T cells in healthy people across ages. TCRdb passed the 5' RACE reads through MiXCR, listing each CDR3 protein once. The profile shows fewer than 2 million distinct CDR3 sequences, roughly 43% of them singletons. Input material: blood. The receptor source for this set is a human donor in good health. Both conserved end residues are part of each CDR3. The order of the fields is D gene, J gene, clone size, V gene, CDR3 length, CDR3 DNA, CDR3 protein. The D gene is left open where the match is weak. Expanded clones are given a class, and other clones once, few, many or no size at all.

d_gene: TRBD1
j_gene: TRBJ2-3
abundance: .
v_gene: TRBV20-1
len: 15
CDR3nt: TGCAGTGCTCCGAGGGGACAGGGATCCACAGATACGCAGTATTTT
CDR3aa: CSAPRGQGSTDTQYF

d_gene: .
j_gene: TRBJ2-5
abundance: .
v_gene: TRBV6-2/TRBV6-3
len: 13
CDR3nt: TGTGCCAGCAGTTACTCGTACATGGAGACCCAGTACTTC
CDR3aa: CASSYSYMETQYF

d_gene: .
j_gene: TRBJ2-5
abundance: .
v_gene: TRBV7-2
len: 13
CDR3nt: TGTGCCAGCAGCTTACCGTCCCTAGAGACCCAGTACTTC
CDR3aa: CASSLPSLETQYF

d_gene: TRBD1
j_gene: TRBJ2-5
abundance: .
v_gene: TRBV11-2
len: 14
CDR3nt: TGTGCCAGCACCTACGCAGGGGGCGGTGAGACCCAGTACTTC
CDR3aa: CASTYAGGGETQYF

d_gene: TRBD1
j_gene: TRBJ2-7
abundance: .
v_gene: TRBV11-3
len: 15
CDR3nt: TGTGCCAGCAGCCCCGGACAGGGGGAGTCCTACGAGCAGTACTTC
CDR3aa: CASSPGQGESYEQYF

d_gene: .
j_gene: TRBJ1-2
abundance: few
v_gene: TRBV19
len: 12
CDR3nt: TGTGCCAGTAGTAGGCGACCCTATGGCTACACCTTC
CDR3aa: CASSRRPYGYTF

d_gene: TRBD1
j_gene: TRBJ1-1
abundance: few
v_gene: TRBV12-3/TRBV12-4
len: 12
CDR3nt: TGTGCCAGCAGTTCCGGACAGGGGTTGGCTTTCTTT
CDR3aa: CASSSGQGLAFF

d_gene: .
j_gene: TRBJ2-7
abundance: few
v_gene: TRBV11-2
len: 16
CDR3nt: TGTGCCAGCAGCACCAGAGCAACCGAGAGCTCCTACGAGCAGTACTTC
CDR3aa: CASSTRATESSYEQYF

d_gene: .
j_gene: TRBJ1-4
abundance: few
v_gene: TRBV6-5
len: 15
CDR3nt: TGTGCCAGCAGTTACACCGACAGCCCTAATGAAAAACTGTTTTTT
CDR3aa: CASSYTDSPNEKLFF

d_gene: .
j_gene: TRBJ2-7
abundance: once
v_gene: TRBV29-1
len: 12
CDR3nt: TGCAGCGTTGTGAAGGACCCCTACGAGCAGTACTTC
CDR3aa: CSVVKDPYEQYF

d_gene: .
j_gene: TRBJ1-2
abundance: few
v_gene: TRBV12-3/TRBV12-4
len: 13
CDR3nt: TGTGCCAGCAGTCCCTCCCGGGTCTATGGCTACACCTTC
CDR3aa: CASSPSRVYGYTF

d_gene: .
j_gene: TRBJ1-2
abundance: few
v_gene: TRBV7-2
len: 13
CDR3nt: TGTGCCAGCAGCTTAGGTTTAGGGGAAGGCTACACCTTC
CDR3aa: CASSLGLGEGYTF

d_gene: TRBD1
j_gene: TRBJ1-5
abundance: .
v_gene: TRBV2
len: 16
CDR3nt: TGTGCCAGCAGTGAGCGGACAGGGGGGACGAATCAGCCCCAGCATTTT
CDR3aa: CASSERTGGTNQPQHF

d_gene: .
j_gene: TRBJ1-1
abundance: .
v_gene: TRBV6-2/TRBV6-3
len: 18
CDR3nt: TGTGCCAGCAGCACGGATTTTGATACACGGGAGTTGAACACTGAAGCTTTCTTT
CDR3aa: CASSTDFDTRELNTEAFF

d_gene: .
j_gene: TRBJ2-5
abundance: .
v_gene: TRBV6-2/TRBV6-3
len: 14
CDR3nt: TGTGCCAGCAGTTCTAACCGCAGGGAAGGGACCCAGTACTTC
CDR3aa: CASSSNRREGTQYF

d_gene: .
j_gene: TRBJ1-5
abundance: .
v_gene: TRBV3-1
len: 16
CDR3nt: TGTGCCAGCAGCCAAGAATTTTCCAGGTTCAATCAGCCCCAGCATTTT
CDR3aa: CASSQEFSRFNQPQHF

d_gene: .
j_gene: TRBJ1-1
abundance: few
v_gene: TRBV27
len: 13
CDR3nt: TGTGCCAGCAGTTTATCCCAGGCAACTGAAGCTTTCTTT
CDR3aa: CASSLSQATEAFF

d_gene: .
j_gene: TRBJ1-4
abundance: .
v_gene: TRBV4-1
len: 14
CDR3nt: TGCGCCAGCAGCCAAGAGGCAGCCCCGGGGGCACTGTTTTTT
CDR3aa: CASSQEAAPGALFF

d_gene: TRBD2
j_gene: TRBJ2-5
abundance: .
v_gene: TRBV2
len: 14
CDR3nt: TGTGCCTGTCATGGGACTAGCTTCGGAGAGACCCAGTACTTC
CDR3aa: CACHGTSFGETQYF

d_gene: .
j_gene: TRBJ2-5
abundance: .
v_gene: TRBV7-9
len: 12
CDR3nt: TGTGCCAGCGGCATGGGGGCGGGGGAGCAGTACTTC
CDR3aa: CASGMGAGEQYF

d_gene: .
j_gene: TRBJ2-1
abundance: .
v_gene: TRBV11-2
len: 15
CDR3nt: TGTGCCAGCAGCCGTACTGGGACCACCTACAATGAGCAGTTCTTC
CDR3aa: CASSRTGTTYNEQFF

d_gene: TRBD2
j_gene: TRBJ2-2
abundance: few
v_gene: TRBV5-1
len: 15
CDR3nt: TGCGCCAGCAGCGAGGGACTAGTAGACACCGGGGAGCTGTTTTTT
CDR3aa: CASSEGLVDTGELFF

d_gene: TRBD1
j_gene: TRBJ1-2
abundance: .
v_gene: TRBV27
len: 16
CDR3nt: TGTGCCAGCAGTTTTGGGACAGGGGGCGATTGCTATGGCTACACCTTC
CDR3aa: CASSFGTGGDCYGYTF

d_gene: .
j_gene: TRBJ1-4
abundance: few
v_gene: TRBV5-1
len: 16
CDR3nt: TGCGCCAGCAGCTTGGAGGTTTCCGCAACTAATGAAAAACTGTTTTTT
CDR3aa: CASSLEVSATNEKLFF

d_gene: .
j_gene: TRBJ2-6
abundance: few
v_gene: TRBV19
len: 15
CDR3nt: TGTGCCAGTTCGGGTAGGGGCTCTGGGGCCAACGTCCTGACTTTC
CDR3aa: CASSGRGSGANVLTF

d_gene: TRBD2
j_gene: TRBJ2-3
abundance: .
v_gene: TRBV20-1
len: 18
CDR3nt: TGCAGTGCTAGGAAGGGGACTAGCGGGGGGGCCGGCCCAGATACGCAGTATTTT
CDR3aa: CSARKGTSGGAGPDTQYF

d_gene: .
j_gene: TRBJ2-4
abundance: few
v_gene: TRBV7-2
len: 14
CDR3nt: TGTGCCAGCAGCCTAACATCCCCAGGGGACATTCAGTACTTC
CDR3aa: CASSLTSPGDIQYF

d_gene: TRBD1
j_gene: TRBJ1-2
abundance: .
v_gene: TRBV7-2
len: 15
CDR3nt: TGTGCCAGCAGCTTAGTCGCAGGGGGCGGCTATGGCTACACCTTC
CDR3aa: CASSLVAGGGYGYTF

d_gene: TRBD2
j_gene: TRBJ2-7
abundance: .
v_gene: TRBV7-3
len: 15
CDR3nt: TGTGCCAGCAGCTTGGCGGGGGGACAAAACTACGAGCAGTACTTC
CDR3aa: CASSLAGGQNYEQYF

d_gene: .
j_gene: TRBJ1-1
abundance: .
v_gene: TRBV29-1
len: 14
CDR3nt: TGCAGCGTTGTTGGGCGTCGAGGGAACACTGAAGCTTTCTTT
CDR3aa: CSVVGRRGNTEAFF

d_gene: TRBD1
j_gene: TRBJ2-3
abundance: .
v_gene: TRBV4-1
len: 17
CDR3nt: TGCGCCAGCAGCCAAAAAACCCCGGGACAGGGGGTGGATACGCAGTATTTT
CDR3aa: CASSQKTPGQGVDTQYF

d_gene: .
j_gene: TRBJ2-1
abundance: .
v_gene: TRBV7-3
len: 14
CDR3nt: TGTGCCAGCAGCTTAATTCGGGGTTCCGGTGAGCAGTTCTTC
CDR3aa: CASSLIRGSGEQFF

d_gene: .
j_gene: TRBJ2-1
abundance: many
v_gene: TRBV4-2
len: 13
CDR3nt: TGTGCCAGCAGCCAGGGGCTTTCCAATGAGCAGTTCTTC
CDR3aa: CASSQGLSNEQFF

d_gene: .
j_gene: TRBJ1-1
abundance: .
v_gene: TRBV9
len: 15
CDR3nt: TGTGCCAGCAGCTCAACAGGAATGGCGAACACTGAAGCTTTCTTT
CDR3aa: CASSSTGMANTEAFF

d_gene: .
j_gene: TRBJ1-1
abundance: .
v_gene: TRBV12-3/TRBV12-4
len: 14
CDR3nt: TGTGCCAGCAGTTTAGCTGGGGGGACCACTGAAGCTTTCTTT
CDR3aa: CASSLAGGTTEAFF

d_gene: TRBD1
j_gene: TRBJ1-2
abundance: .
v_gene: TRBV6-6
len: 15
CDR3nt: TGTGCCAGCAGTTACTCGATTACAGGGGGCGTAGGCTACACCTTC
CDR3aa: CASSYSITGGVGYTF

d_gene: TRBD1
j_gene: TRBJ2-1
abundance: .
v_gene: TRBV6-5
len: 16
CDR3nt: TGTGCCAGCAGTTACGTTGAAGGACAGGGGGCTCCCGAGCAGTTCTTC
CDR3aa: CASSYVEGQGAPEQFF

d_gene: TRBD2
j_gene: TRBJ2-3
abundance: .
v_gene: TRBV4-3
len: 15
CDR3nt: TGCGCCAGCAGCCAAGCTGAGCGGGGGGCGTATACGCAGTATTTT
CDR3aa: CASSQAERGAYTQYF

d_gene: .
j_gene: TRBJ1-1
abundance: once
v_gene: TRBV28
len: 13
CDR3nt: TGTGCCACAACAAATCGGCCCATCGGTTTGGCTTTCTTT
CDR3aa: CATTNRPIGLAFF

d_gene: .
j_gene: TRBJ1-2
abundance: few
v_gene: TRBV7-2
len: 16
CDR3nt: TGTGCCAGCAGCCGGGACGGATCATTCACTAACTATGGCTACACCTTC
CDR3aa: CASSRDGSFTNYGYTF